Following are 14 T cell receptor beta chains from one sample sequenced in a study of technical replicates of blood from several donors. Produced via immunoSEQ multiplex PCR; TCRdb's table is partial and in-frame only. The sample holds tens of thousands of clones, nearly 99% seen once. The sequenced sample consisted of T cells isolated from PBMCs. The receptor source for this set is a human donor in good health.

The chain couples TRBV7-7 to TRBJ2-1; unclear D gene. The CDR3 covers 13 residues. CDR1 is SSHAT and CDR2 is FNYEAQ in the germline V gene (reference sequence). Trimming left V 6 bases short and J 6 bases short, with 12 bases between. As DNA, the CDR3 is TGTGCCAGCAGTCCCGGTTATACCAATGAGCAGTTCTTC. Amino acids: CASSPGYTNEQFF.

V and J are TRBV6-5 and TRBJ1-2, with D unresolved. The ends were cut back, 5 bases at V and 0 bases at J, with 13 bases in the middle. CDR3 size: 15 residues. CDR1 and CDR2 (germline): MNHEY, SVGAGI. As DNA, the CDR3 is TGTGCCAGCAGTCCACTCACTTCGACTAACTATGGCTACACCTTC. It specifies CASSPLTSTNYGYTF.

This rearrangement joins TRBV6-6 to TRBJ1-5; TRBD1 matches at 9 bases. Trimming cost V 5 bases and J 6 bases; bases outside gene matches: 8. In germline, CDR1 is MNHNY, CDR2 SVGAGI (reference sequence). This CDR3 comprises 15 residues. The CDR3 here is CASSETGGFSQPQHF. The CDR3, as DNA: TGTGCCAGCAGTGAGACAGGGGGTTTTAGTCAGCCCCAGCATTTT.

The CDR3 sequence is CASSLRQGTNTEAFF. The CDR3 nucleotides are TGTGCCAGCAGTTTACGTCAGGGGACGAACACTGAAGCTTTCTTT. V is TRBV6-5 and J is TRBJ1-1, with D perhaps matching TRBD1 (6 bases). V was clipped by 4 bases and J by 1 base, with 13 bases between them. The germline gives CDR1 MNHEY, CDR2 SVGAGI. The CDR3 is 15 amino acids.

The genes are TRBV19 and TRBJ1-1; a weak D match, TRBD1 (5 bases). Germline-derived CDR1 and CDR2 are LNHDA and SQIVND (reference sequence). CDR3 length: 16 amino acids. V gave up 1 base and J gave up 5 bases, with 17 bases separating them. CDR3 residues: CASSIALDTSWTEAFF. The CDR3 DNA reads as TGTGCCAGTAGTATAGCGTTGGACACCAGTTGGACTGAAGCTTTCTTT.

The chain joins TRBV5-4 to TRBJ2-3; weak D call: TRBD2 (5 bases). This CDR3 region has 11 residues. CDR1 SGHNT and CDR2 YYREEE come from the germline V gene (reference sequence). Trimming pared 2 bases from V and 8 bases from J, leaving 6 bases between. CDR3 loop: CASSLEGTQYF. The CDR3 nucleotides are TGTGCCAGCAGCTTAGAGGGTACGCAGTATTTT.

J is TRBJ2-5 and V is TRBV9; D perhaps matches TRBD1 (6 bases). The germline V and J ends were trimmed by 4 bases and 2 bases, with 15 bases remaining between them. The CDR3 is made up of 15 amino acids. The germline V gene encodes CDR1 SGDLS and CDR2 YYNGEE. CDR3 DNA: TGTGCCAGCAGCCCTTACGAAGGACAGCAAGAGACCCAGTACTTC. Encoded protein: CASSPYEGQQETQYF.

The CDR3 coding sequence is TGTGCCAGCAGTTTGGCGGCAGGGGTCTACGAGCAGTACTTC. Translated: CASSLAAGVYEQYF. The chain uses TRBV27 and TRBJ2-7; possibly TRBD1 for D (6 bases). Germline CDR1 is MNHEY and CDR2 is SMNVEV (reference sequence). The CDR3 covers 14 residues. Trimming took off 3 bases at V and 3 bases at J, with 12 bases between the two ends.

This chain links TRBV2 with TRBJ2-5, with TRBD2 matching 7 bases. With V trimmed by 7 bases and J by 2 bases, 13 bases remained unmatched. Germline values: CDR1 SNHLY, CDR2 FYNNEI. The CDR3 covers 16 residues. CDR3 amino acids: CASTFRTSPLQETQYF. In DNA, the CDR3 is TGTGCCAGCACCTTCCGGACTAGTCCCCTACAAGAGACCCAGTACTTC.

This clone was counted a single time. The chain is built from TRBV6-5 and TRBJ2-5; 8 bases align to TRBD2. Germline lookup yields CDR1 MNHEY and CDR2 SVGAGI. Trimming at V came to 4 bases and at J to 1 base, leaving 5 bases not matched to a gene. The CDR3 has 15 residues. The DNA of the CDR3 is TGTGCCAGCAGTTTGGCTAGCGGGCCCCAAGAGACCCAGTACTTC. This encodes CASSLASGPQETQYF.

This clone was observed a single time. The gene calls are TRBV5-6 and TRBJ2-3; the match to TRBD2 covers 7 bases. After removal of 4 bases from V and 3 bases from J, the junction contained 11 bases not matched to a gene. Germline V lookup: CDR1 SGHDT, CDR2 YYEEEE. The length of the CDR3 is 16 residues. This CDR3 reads CASSPGTTYLTDTQYF. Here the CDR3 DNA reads TGTGCCAGCAGCCCGGGGACTACCTACTTAACAGATACGCAGTATTTT.

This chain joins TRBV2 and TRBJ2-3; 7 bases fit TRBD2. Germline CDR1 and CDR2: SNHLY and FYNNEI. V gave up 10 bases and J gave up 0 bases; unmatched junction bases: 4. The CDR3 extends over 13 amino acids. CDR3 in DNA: TGTGCCACGAGGCGGGAGAGCACAGATACGCAGTATTTT. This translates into CATRRESTDTQYF.

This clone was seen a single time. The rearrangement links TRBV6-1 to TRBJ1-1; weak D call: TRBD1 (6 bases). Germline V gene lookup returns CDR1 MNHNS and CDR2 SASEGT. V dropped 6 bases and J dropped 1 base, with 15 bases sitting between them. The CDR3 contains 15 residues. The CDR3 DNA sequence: TGTGCCAGCAGCAGTGGGGGGGGGCCGAACACTGAAGCTTTCTTT. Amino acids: CASSSGGGPNTEAFF.

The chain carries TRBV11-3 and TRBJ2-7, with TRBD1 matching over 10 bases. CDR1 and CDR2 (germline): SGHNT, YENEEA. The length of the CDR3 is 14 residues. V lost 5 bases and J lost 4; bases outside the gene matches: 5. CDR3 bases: TGTGCCAGCAGCGGACAGGGGGGGCTATACGAGCAGTACTTC. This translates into CASSGQGGLYEQYF. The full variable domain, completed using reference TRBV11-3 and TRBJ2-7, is EAGVVQSPRYKIIEKKQPVAFWCNPISGHNTLYWYLQNLGQGPELLIRYENEEAVDDSQLPKDRFSAERLKGVDSTLKIQPAELGDSAVYLCASSGQGGLYEQYFGPGTRLTVT.